These 24 T cell receptor beta chains were all obtained from the same sample, sequenced in a study of cytomegalovirus exposure and HLA in healthy donors. PCR was performed using 60 Vbeta and 13 Jbeta primers. Some clones are missing from TCRdb's copy, which holds only in-frame ones; the method was immunoSEQ multiplex PCR. This table holds roughly 200,000 clones, 70% to 85% found once. The sample comprised PBMCs. Source of these receptors: a woman aged 30 to 39 in good health and CMV-seropositive.

The chain uses TRBV27 and TRBJ2-7, with D perhaps TRBD2 (5 bases). V shed 5 bases and J shed 6 bases, with 17 bases lying between them. Germline V gives CDR1 MNHEY, CDR2 SMNVEV (reference sequence). The CDR3 totals 14 residues. The CDR3 DNA follows: TGTGCCAGCAGTGAGCCGTCCATGGCGGGCGAGCAGTACTTC. It codes for CASSEPSMAGEQYF.

The chain has TRBV4-1 and TRBJ2-7; 11 nucleotides match TRBD2. V trimming: 0 bases; J trimming: 6 bases; junction bases outside the gene matches: 7. CDR3 length: 16 residues. Germline CDR1 is MGHRA and CDR2 is YSYEKL. In nucleotides, the CDR3 is TGCGCCAGCAGCCAAGATCTCACTAGCGGGAGCAGCGAGCAGTACTTC. Its protein is CASSQDLTSGSSEQYF.

A single count supports this clone. DNA of the CDR3: TGTGCCAGCAGTCCGGACAGGGGGTACACCTTC. Its translation: CASSPDRGYTF. This sequence joins TRBV6-6 and TRBJ1-2, with TRBD1 identical over 10 bases. This CDR3 is built from 11 residues. V shed 5 bases, J shed 11 bases, and the junction held 2 bases outside the gene matches. CDR1 is MNHNY and CDR2 is SVGAGI in the germline V gene (reference sequence).

The V call is TRBV7-2, the J call TRBJ2-6, with D possibly being TRBD1 (6 bases). Between the trimmed V and J ends, which lost 2 bases and 0 bases, there was a span of 8 bases. This CDR3 is built from 16 residues. From germline, CDR1 is SGHTA and CDR2 FQGNSA. Here the CDR3 reads CASSLQGPSGANVLTF. For the CDR3, the DNA is TGTGCCAGCAGCTTACAGGGGCCCTCTGGGGCCAACGTCCTGACTTTC.

This chain uses TRBV4-1 with TRBJ2-5; maybe TRBD2 (5 bases). The CDR3 extends over 16 amino acids. CDR1 is MGHRA and CDR2 is YSYEKL in the germline V gene. The ends were cut back, 0 bases at V and 1 base at J, with 12 bases in the middle. DNA of the CDR3: TGCGCCAGCAGCCAAGAGCCCCGACTATTCCAAGAGACCCAGTACTTC. This gives the protein CASSQEPRLFQETQYF.

The chain couples TRBV4-2 to TRBJ2-7, with D possibly being TRBD2 (6 bases). Trimming left V 1 base short and J 6 bases short, with 13 bases between. The CDR3 sequence is 14 residues long. CDR1 and CDR2 from the germline V gene are LGHNA and YNFKEQ. The CDR3 nucleotides read TGTGCCAGCAGCCAAGTCACCCAGGGAGGCGAGCAGTACTTC. It encodes CASSQVTQGGEQYF.

The chain employs TRBV9 and TRBJ1-2; TRBD1 is a possible D gene (6 bases). CDR3 length: 15 amino acids. Germline CDR1 is SGDLS and CDR2 is YYNGEE. The V end lost 1 base, the J end lost 2 bases, and 12 bases lay between the germline ends. CDR3 bases: TGTGCCAGCAGCGTATCGACAGGCCTCAACTATGGCTACACCTTC. This codes for CASSVSTGLNYGYTF.

CDR3 sequence (DNA): TGTGCCATCGGGCAGGGCAATCAGCCCCAGCATTTT. Translation gives CAIGQGNQPQHF. The chain links TRBV10-3 to TRBJ1-5; D is unresolved. Trimming stripped 8 bases from V and 2 bases from J, with 7 bases between. Germline V gene sequence: CDR1 ENHRY, CDR2 SYGVKD. The CDR3 contains 12 residues.

The rearrangement joins TRBV20-1 to TRBJ1-1; D not resolved. The germline gives CDR1 DFQATT, CDR2 SNEGSKA (reference sequence). V was pared by 0 bases and J by 7 bases, with 6 bases between. The CDR3 extends over 11 amino acids. The CDR3 sequence: CSARDLSEAFF. CDR3 DNA sequence: TGCAGTGCTAGAGATTTGAGTGAAGCTTTCTTT.

This chain links TRBV19 with TRBJ1-2, with TRBD1 matching 8 bases. The trim removed 4 bases at V and 1 base at J, leaving 11 bases unmatched. The CDR3 totals 17 residues. The germline V gene has CDR1 LNHDA and CDR2 SQIVND (reference sequence). The CDR3 DNA sequence: TGTGCCAGTAGTAAGACCGTGGCAGGGGGCTTTAACTATGGCTACACCTTC. Translating it yields CASSKTVAGGFNYGYTF.

This clone has just one count. The chain recombines TRBV7-2 with TRBJ2-7, with 9 nucleotides matching TRBD1. In germline, CDR1 is SGHTA, CDR2 FQGNSA. The V gene end was trimmed by 5 bases and the J gene end by 9 bases; junction bases not matched to a gene: 11. This CDR3 contains 14 residues. DNA of the CDR3: TGTGCCAGCAGCCGAACCCGACAGGGGGTCGGGCAGTACTTC. Translated: CASSRTRQGVGQYF.

The CDR3 coding sequence is TGTGCCAGCAGTTACCCAGGACAGATGAACACTGAAGCTTTCTTT. This codes for CASSYPGQMNTEAFF. V and J are TRBV5-4 and TRBJ1-1; tentative D call: TRBD1 (6 bases). Germline values: CDR1 SGHNT, CDR2 YYREEE (reference sequence). This CDR3 contains 15 residues. The V end lost 5 bases, the J end lost 0 bases, and 14 bases lay between the germline ends.

This chain joins TRBV5-6 and TRBJ2-2; a possible D gene is TRBD1 (5 bases). V was pared by 4 bases and J by 3 bases, with 10 bases between. This CDR3 has 14 residues. Germline CDR1 SGHDT, CDR2 YYEEEE. Here the CDR3 DNA reads TGTGCCAGCAGCGTCGACAGTTACACCGGGGAGCTGTTTTTT. Amino acids: CASSVDSYTGELFF.

The chain joins TRBV10-2 to TRBJ2-7, with a weak D call TRBD2 (6 bases). Germline assignment: CDR1 WSHSY and CDR2 SAAADI. V lost 3 bases to trimming and J lost 3 bases, with 15 bases between them. There are 15 residues in the CDR3. As DNA, the CDR3 is TGCGCCAGCAGTGATTTGGGACTTACGATCTACGAGCAGTACTTC. This gives the protein CASSDLGLTIYEQYF.

Regarding this clone: An end of the junction differs from the germline gene, which may be a read error. The gene calls are TRBV5-6 and TRBJ1-2; 7 bases agree with TRBD1. CDR3 size: 14 residues. Germline values: CDR1 SGHDT, CDR2 YYEEEE. The CDR3 DNA sequence: TGTGCCAGCATCGACCGGGGGACAGTCTATGGCTACCCCTTC. It translates to CASIDRGTVYGYPF.

The CDR3 bases are TGTGCCAGCAGCTGGGAGCTAGCCCGAGCCAATGAGCAGTTCTTC. This gives the protein CASSWELARANEQFF. J is TRBJ2-1 and V is TRBV5-5, with D possibly matching TRBD2 (5 bases). V gave up 3 bases and J gave up 6 bases, with 16 bases separating them. Per the germline V gene, CDR1 is SGHKS and CDR2 is YYEKEE (reference sequence). The CDR3 extends over 15 amino acids.

The chain links TRBV2 to TRBJ2-5, with 10 positions matching TRBD2. CDR3 length: 15 amino acids. V lost 0 bases and J lost 2; bases outside the gene matches: 0. The germline gives CDR1 SNHLY, CDR2 FYNNEI. The CDR3 sequence: CASSEAGLAQETQYF. CDR3 nucleotide sequence: TGTGCCAGCAGTGAAGCGGGACTAGCGCAAGAGACCCAGTACTTC.

The J gene is TRBJ2-7, the V gene TRBV5-1; TRBD1 matches at 7 bases. The trim removed 5 bases at V and 0 bases at J, leaving 5 bases unmatched. CDR3 length equals 14 residues. CDR1 SGHRS and CDR2 YFSETQ come from the germline V gene. The CDR3 DNA is TGCGCCAGCAGGTGGACAGGTACCTCCTACGAGCAGTACTTC. Protein: CASRWTGTSYEQYF.

This chain connects TRBV6-5 to TRBJ1-1; D gene unclear. The V gene lost 5 bases and the J gene lost 5 bases, with 18 bases spanning the gap. Germline V gene lookup returns CDR1 MNHEY and CDR2 SVGAGI. The CDR3 is made up of 15 amino acids. In DNA, the CDR3 is TGTGCCAGCAGTCACCTTGGGAGAGAGGGAACTGAAGCTTTCTTT. It yields the protein CASSHLGREGTEAFF.

V and J are TRBV5-4 and TRBJ2-7; 10 bases map to TRBD2. The CDR3 is made up of 16 amino acids. Germline V gene data show CDR1 as SGHNT and CDR2 as YYREEE (reference sequence). After removal of 4 bases from V and 0 bases from J, the junction contained 7 bases not matched to a gene. In DNA form, the CDR3 reads TGTGCCAGCAGCCCAAGCAGCGGGAGGGCCTCCTACGAGCAGTACTTC. It translates to CASSPSSGRASYEQYF. Full variable domain (missing parts from reference TRBV5-4 and TRBJ2-7): ETGVTQSPTHLIKTRGQQVTLRCSSQSGHNTVSWYQQALGQGPQFIFQYYREEENGRGNFPPRFSGLQFPNYSSELNVNALELDDSALYLCASSPSSGRASYEQYFGPGTRLTVT.

This chain connects TRBV29-1 to TRBJ2-7, with 11 bases fitting TRBD1. The CDR3 contains 14 residues. Per the germline V gene, CDR1 is SQVTM and CDR2 is ANQGSEA. V lost 7 bases, J lost 3 bases, and 8 bases stayed unmatched. The CDR3 region is CSARDRGRNYEQYF. The CDR3 nucleotides read TGCAGCGCCAGGGACAGGGGGAGGAACTACGAGCAGTACTTC.

The chain has TRBV7-9 and TRBJ2-2; TRBD1 agrees at 11 bases. The CDR3 runs 15 residues. Germline CDR1 is SEHNR and CDR2 is FQNEAQ (reference sequence). Germline trimming cut 5 bases from V and 6 bases from J; bases unmatched to any gene: 5. The CDR3 DNA sequence: TGTGCCAGCAGCAAGGGACAGGGGGTTGCCGGGGAGCTGTTTTTT. Translation: CASSKGQGVAGELFF.

The chain is built from TRBV5-1 and TRBJ1-2; 9 nucleotides line up with TRBD1. The V segment lost 4 bases and the J segment 4 bases; nucleotides outside the gene matches: 5. Germline values: CDR1 SGHRS, CDR2 YFSETQ. This CDR3 contains 14 residues. The CDR3 loop is CASSSRQGGYGYTF. Written as DNA, the CDR3 is TGCGCCAGCAGCAGCAGACAGGGGGGCTATGGCTACACCTTC.

The rearrangement joins TRBV19 to TRBJ2-2, with TRBD2 matching 7 bases. This CDR3 contains 13 residues. CDR1 is LNHDA and CDR2 is SQIVND in the germline V gene (reference sequence). V was pared by 11 bases and J by 7 bases, with 10 bases of the junction left unmatched. CDR3 DNA sequence: TGTGCCTCATGGACGGGAGGAGGCGGGGAGCTGTTTTTT. Protein product: CASWTGGGGELFF.